This TCR beta chain emerged from a study of cytomegalovirus exposure and HLA in healthy donors. Study-wide results and limits: While the bulk of TCR sequences proved rare, some public TCRs turned up in many donors.

The CDR3 contains 13 residues. In germline, CDR1 is SGHTA, CDR2 FQGTGA. The J segment lost 6 bases and the V segment lost 5 bases, leaving 4 bases of the junction unmatched. The PCR had 60 Vbeta and 13 Jbeta primers. Sequencing used immunoSEQ multiplex PCR; TCRdb keeps in-frame clones, though not all of them. This sample has roughly 120,000 clones; roughly four fifths occur once, and the top ten carry less than 15%. All donors participated as healthy donors of bone marrow. In its sample, this clone was seen once. Its antigen is not identified. The clonotype was recovered from a woman between 55 and 75 years old in good health and CMV-seropositive. This sequence joins TRBV7-3 and TRBJ2-1; TRBD1 agrees at 7 bases. Sequencing input: PBMCs. The CDR3: CASSEGQLNEQFF. The CDR3 DNA is TGTGCCAGCAGCGAGGGACAGCTCAATGAGCAGTTCTTC.